The 26 T cell receptor beta chains below come from one sample, sequenced in a study of blood T cells in healthy people across ages. A second PCR of about 6 to 11 cycles used a sample-barcoded 5' primer and a J-beta primer mix. TCRdb redid the calling of the 5' RACE reads with MiXCR, one entry per CDR3 protein. Of nearly 800,000 distinct CDR3 sequences listed, 20% to 25% are singletons. These sequences were also reported in another study, on T cells of mothers and their children.

Sample: blood. The receptors originated from a boy between 5 and 17 years old in good health.

This chain links TRBV29-1 with TRBJ2-3; D possibly corresponds to TRBD1 (5 bases). Looked up from germline, CDR1 is SQVTM and CDR2 is ANQGSEA. With 7 bases removed from V and 2 bases from J, the gap between germline ends came to 10 bases. CDR3 size: 12 residues. CDR3 sequence: CSGVTVTDTQYF. CDR3 in DNA: TGCAGCGGTGTGACAGTCACAGATACGCAGTATTTT.

The V call is TRBV20-1, the J call TRBJ2-7, with D possibly TRBD2 on 6 matching bases. The CDR3 extends over 14 amino acids. Between the trimmed V and J ends, which lost 1 base and 2 bases, there was a span of 12 bases. Germline CDR1 reads DFQATT; CDR2 reads SNEGSKA (reference sequence). The CDR3 loop reads CSARVSGTPYEQYF. The CDR3 DNA sequence: TGCAGTGCTAGAGTATCGGGGACTCCCTACGAGCAGTACTTC.

This clonotype was seen only a few times. The chain recombines TRBV4-1 with TRBJ1-4, with 9 bases aligning to TRBD1. V shed 6 bases and J 3 bases; nucleotides not matched to a gene: 8. The CDR3 runs 16 residues. Germline-derived CDR1 and CDR2 are MGHRA and YSYEKL. CDR3 bases: TGCGCCAGCAGTTCCGGGACAGGGTTTCCTAATGAAAAACTGTTTTTT. It codes for CASSSGTGFPNEKLFF.

This clonotype was detected only a few times. This rearrangement joins TRBV4-1 to TRBJ2-1; 9 nucleotides align to TRBD1. The CDR3 consists of 17 residues. After removal of 3 bases from V and 9 bases from J, the junction contained 15 bases not matched to a gene. Germline values: CDR1 MGHRA, CDR2 YSYEKL. The CDR3 DNA reads as TGCGCCAGCAGCCATGCCACAGGTGGGACAGGGTCTAGTGAGCAGTTCTTC. Its translation: CASSHATGGTGSSEQFF.

The table lists this clonotype with a few counts. The chain uses TRBV4-1 and TRBJ2-5; 14 nucleotides align to TRBD2. CDR1 is MGHRA, CDR2 YSYEKL, per germline. CDR3 length equals 21 residues. J gave up 0 bases and V 1 base, and 13 bases lay outside the gene matches. The CDR3 DNA reads TGCGCCAGCAGCCAAGGGCACGGGCGCTGGACTAGCGGGAGGTACCAAGAGACCCAGTACTTC. It encodes CASSQGHGRWTSGRYQETQYF.

This clonotype was counted a few times. The chain combines TRBV6-2 or TRBV6-3 with TRBJ2-3, with D maybe TRBD2 (6 bases). Trimming took off 5 bases at V and 8 bases at J, with 20 bases between the two ends. Germline-derived CDR1 and CDR2 are MNHEY and SVGEGT. The CDR3 has 15 amino acids. CDR3 residues: CASSRDSRGAGTQYF. DNA of the CDR3: TGTGCCAGCAGTCGGGACTCGCGAGGAGCGGGTACGCAGTATTTT.

The J gene is TRBJ1-2, the V gene TRBV5-1; no clear D gene. Germline CDR1 SGHRS, CDR2 YFSETQ. V was cut by 0 bases and J by 2 bases, with 8 bases left in between. CDR3 length: 14 residues. CDR3 residues: CASSLDPENYGYTF. The CDR3 DNA follows: TGCGCCAGCAGCTTGGACCCCGAGAACTATGGCTACACCTTC.

This clonotype was found a few times. The chain employs TRBV12-3 or TRBV12-4 and TRBJ2-4; D is tentatively TRBD1 or TRBD2 (6 bases each). This CDR3 comprises 15 residues. V lost 6 bases and J 1 base, leaving 13 bases between the germline ends. Written as DNA, the CDR3 is TGTGCCAGCAGCTCCTTGGGGGGCGCCAAAAACATTCAGTACTTC. Translation: CASSSLGGAKNIQYF.

The J gene is TRBJ2-3, the V gene TRBV5-1, with D possibly being TRBD2 (5 bases). The CDR3 is 14 residues long. Germline values: CDR1 SGHRS, CDR2 YFSETQ. V lost 0 bases to trimming and J lost 3 bases, with 8 bases between them. The CDR3 DNA is TGCGCCAGCAGCTTGGAACTAGGAACAGATACGCAGTATTTT. It yields the protein CASSLELGTDTQYF.

This clonotype came up a few times. The rearrangement joins TRBV28 to TRBJ2-3; 8 bases are a match to TRBD1. Losses at the gene ends were 4 bases for V and 10 bases for J; bases not matched to a gene: 10. Germline-derived CDR1 and CDR2 are MDHEN and SYDVKM. The CDR3 covers 14 residues. The CDR3 sequence is CASSSLEQGESQYF. The CDR3 region has the DNA TGTGCCAGCAGTTCACTAGAACAGGGGGAGTCGCAGTATTTT.

As to this clonotype: In this CDR3 the conserved last residue, phenylalanine or tryptophan, is missing, so a read error is likely. The V call is TRBV20-1, the J call TRBJ2-6; 15 bases map to TRBD2. The germline gives CDR1 DFQATT, CDR2 SNEGSKA (reference sequence). The length of the CDR3 is 16 residues. Losses at the gene ends were 6 bases for V and 2 bases for J; bases not matched to a gene: 2. In DNA form, the CDR3 reads TGCAGTGCGGGGACTAGCGGGAGGCCTGGGGCCAACGTCCTGACTTTA. Its protein product is CSAGTSGRPGANVLTL.

This clonotype was found many times. This chain joins TRBV20-1 and TRBJ1-5; D may be TRBD1 (6 bases). Trimming took 3 bases from V and 6 from J, leaving 15 bases between them. CDR3 length: 14 amino acids. The germline CDR1 and CDR2 sequences are DFQATT and SNEGSKA (reference sequence). The CDR3 reads CSASEGQGLQPQHF. Written as DNA, the CDR3 is TGCAGTGCTAGCGAGGGTCAGGGGCTTCAGCCCCAGCATTTT.

This clonotype was seen ten or more times. This chain connects TRBV7-2 to TRBJ1-1; maybe TRBD1 (5 bases). Trimming removed 0 bases at V and 3 bases at J, with 11 bases between. The CDR3 sequence is 15 residues long. CDR1 SGHTA and CDR2 FQGNSA come from the germline V gene. The CDR3 region has the DNA TGTGCCAGCAGCTTAGCAAAGACAGATCACACTGAAGCTTTCTTT. The encoded protein is CASSLAKTDHTEAFF.

The CDR3 protein is CASSLMGGGSYEQYF. CDR3 nucleotides: TGTGCCAGCAGTTTAATGGGAGGGGGGTCCTACGAGCAGTACTTC. V gene TRBV27 combines with J gene TRBJ2-5; D is perhaps TRBD2 (7 bases). The tail of the sequence fits TRBJ2-7 better, so the J call may be wrong. The CDR3 spans 15 residues. Germline values: CDR1 MNHEY, CDR2 SMNVEV (reference sequence).

V gene TRBV15 combines with J gene TRBJ2-1; D is possibly TRBD1 (5 bases). Germline values: CDR1 LNHNV, CDR2 YYDKDF (reference sequence). The CDR3 contains 16 residues. Trimming removed 5 bases from V and 6 bases from J, with 20 bases in between. The CDR3 region has the DNA TGTGCCACCAGCTCCCCGAAGTCGCAGGGCGGCAATGAGCAGTTCTTC. It specifies CATSSPKSQGGNEQFF.

The genes are TRBV7-8 and TRBJ2-6; 8 positions match TRBD1. Germline V gene sequence: CDR1 SGHVS, CDR2 FQNEAQ. With V trimmed by 6 bases and J by 4 bases, 2 bases remained unmatched. The CDR3 spans 14 residues. In nucleotides, the CDR3 is TGTGCCAGCAGGACAGGGGCCGGGGCCAACGTCCTGACTTTC. It encodes CASRTGAGANVLTF.

This clonotype was seen a few times. The chain has TRBV5-5 and TRBJ2-2, with 15 positions matching TRBD2. Germline CDR1 and CDR2: SGHKS and YYEKEE (reference sequence). The trim removed 4 bases at V and 6 bases at J, leaving 10 bases unmatched. The CDR3 loop spans 18 amino acids. As DNA, the CDR3 is TGTGCCAGCAGCCCCGGACTAGCGGGAGGGCGGGGAGCCGGGGAGCTGTTTTTT. The encoded protein is CASSPGLAGGRGAGELFF.

The V and J genes are TRBV4-3 and TRBJ2-3; 9 bases are shared with TRBD2. The germline CDR1 and CDR2 sequences are LGHNA and YSLEER. This CDR3 contains 16 residues. J lost 5 bases, V lost 4 bases, and 10 bases had no gene match. DNA for the CDR3: TGCGCCAGCAGCCGGCTGGGCGGGGGGGCTGTAGATACGCAGTATTTT. It encodes CASSRLGGGAVDTQYF.

A few counts support this clonotype. J is TRBJ2-1 and V is TRBV7-6; TRBD2 aligns across 12 bases. CDR1 SGHVS and CDR2 FNYEAQ come from the germline V gene. This CDR3 has 15 residues. The V gene end was trimmed by 4 bases and the J gene end by 2 bases; junction bases not matched to a gene: 0. The CDR3 bases are TGTGCCAGCAGCTGGACTAGCGGGGCCTACAATGAGCAGTTCTTC. Protein product: CASSWTSGAYNEQFF.

This clonotype showed up just a few times. This sequence joins TRBV20-1 and TRBJ1-5, with unresolved D. The CDR3 runs to 16 residues. The V gene lost 3 bases and the J gene lost 4 bases, with 19 bases spanning the gap. Germline V gives CDR1 DFQATT, CDR2 SNEGSKA (reference sequence). The CDR3, as DNA: TGCAGTGCTAGGGACTGGGGTGCAGGTGGTAATCAGCCCCAGCATTTT. Its translation is CSARDWGAGGNQPQHF.

Regarding this clonotype: Possible read error: a much larger clone is one base away. The J gene is TRBJ2-5, the V gene TRBV5-5; 9 positions match TRBD2. This CDR3 has 15 residues. The V gene's germline CDR1 is SGHKS and CDR2 YYEKEE (reference sequence). CDR3 nucleotides: TGTGCCAGCAGCTTGGTTCAAGCGGGGGGAGAGACCCAGTGCTTC. Translating gives CASSLVQAGGETQCF.

This clonotype was seen a few times. This chain connects TRBV6-5 to TRBJ2-1, with 7 bases matching TRBD2. The V gene end was trimmed by 0 bases and the J gene end by 8 bases; junction bases not matched to a gene: 7. Germline CDR1 reads MNHEY; CDR2 reads SVGAGI. This CDR3 has 15 amino acids. CDR3 loop: CASSYSSGEDYEQFF. CDR3 in DNA: TGTGCCAGCAGTTACTCAAGCGGGGAGGACTATGAGCAGTTCTTC.

The chain has TRBV3-1 and TRBJ1-1, with unresolved D. V was shortened by 4 bases and J by 1 base, with 13 bases between the two germline ends. The V gene's germline CDR1 is LGHDT and CDR2 YNNKEL (reference sequence). The CDR3 has 15 amino acids. The CDR3 protein is CASSPSHRTNTEAFF. CDR3 DNA sequence: TGTGCCAGCAGCCCCAGCCATCGAACGAACACTGAAGCTTTCTTT.

In its sample, this clonotype was seen a few times. The chain recombines TRBV4-1 with TRBJ1-4; no firm D call. Per the germline V gene, CDR1 is MGHRA and CDR2 is YSYEKL. CDR3 size: 14 residues. The V gene lost 4 bases and the J gene lost 7 bases, with 13 bases spanning the gap. CDR3 in DNA: TGCGCCAGCAGCCCACTACTATTAACTGAAAAACTGTTTTTT. It encodes CASSPLLLTEKLFF.

This clonotype was counted between two and nine times. This chain uses TRBV28 with TRBJ1-2; D ambiguous. The CDR3 loop spans 14 amino acids. Germline V gives CDR1 MDHEN, CDR2 SYDVKM. Trimming took off 1 base at V and 8 bases at J, with 14 bases between the two ends. The CDR3 DNA reads as TGTGCCAGCAGTTTATCCGGTGGCCCAGGCGGCTACACCTTC. This codes for CASSLSGGPGGYTF.

The chain is built from TRBV4-1 and TRBJ1-1, with D maybe TRBD1 (5 bases). The CDR3 contains 16 residues. Trimming cost V 1 base and J 1 base, with 13 bases left between them. Germline loops: CDR1 MGHRA, CDR2 YSYEKL. As DNA, the CDR3 is TGCGCCAGCAGCCAAGTAGGATTGACAGAGAACACTGAAGCTTTCTTT. It codes for CASSQVGLTENTEAFF.